This T cell receptor (beta chain) was sequenced during a study of T-cell reconstitution after alpha-beta-depleted transplantation in children. Broader study findings: It was reported that alpha-beta T cells came from several hundred expanded graft clones (about two months after transplant). Fresh T-cell production supplied most of the T-cell counts and diversity seen one year after transplant.

Unique molecular identifiers were incorporated during preparation of the TCRbeta library. One entry per CDR3 protein, called by TCRdb with MiXCR from the PCR reads. The data hold under 70,000 distinct CDR3 sequences, with approximately 10% observed a single time. This clonotype showed up many times. Antigen: not known. From germline, CDR1 is SGDLS and CDR2 YYNGEE. V was pared by 0 bases and J by 0 bases, with 9 bases between. This CDR3 has 15 amino acids. The chain uses TRBV9 and TRBJ1-1; D gene unclear. The source was PBMCs, collected before TCRalphabeta/CD19-depleted stem cell transplant. The source of this sequence is a boy aged 5-17 years with acute myeloid leukemia, due to receive a stem cell transplant. The DNA of the CDR3 is TGTGCCAGCAGCGTAGGGCCGAGGATGAACACTGAAGCTTTCTTT. It is translated as CASSVGPRMNTEAFF.